A selection of T cell receptor beta chains follows, all from one sample in a study of CD8 T cells in ankylosing spondylitis. TCRdb passed the 5' RACE reads through MiXCR, listing each CDR3 protein once. The sample carries 130,000 or so distinct CDR3 sequences, around 7% recorded once. The specimen was blood, either unsorted or a sorted T cell fraction (not recorded which). Receptors were obtained from a male donor with ankylosing spondylitis or in good health (not recorded which). Each CDR3 is given with its conserved first and last residue. Each record gives: clone size, D gene, V gene, J gene, CDR3 protein, CDR3 DNA. D genes are given only for firm matches. Clone size, where shown, is once, few, many, or a class for clones that have expanded.

abundance: -
d_gene: TRBD2
v_gene: TRBV7-3
j_gene: TRBJ2-3
CDR3aa: CASSLWGLAGGTDTQYF
CDR3nt: TGTGCCAGCAGCTTATGGGGACTAGCGGGGGGAACGGATACGCAGTATTTT

abundance: many
d_gene: TRBD1
v_gene: TRBV20-1
j_gene: TRBJ2-7
CDR3aa: CSAYDDRALSYEQYF
CDR3nt: TGCAGTGCTTACGACGACAGGGCTCTCTCCTACGAGCAGTACTTC

abundance: many
d_gene: -
v_gene: TRBV28
j_gene: TRBJ2-3
CDR3aa: CASSSRTSLSSTQYF
CDR3nt: TGTGCCAGCAGTAGCCGGACCTCCTTGTCGTCTACGCAGTATTTT

abundance: many
d_gene: -
v_gene: TRBV2
j_gene: TRBJ1-1
CDR3aa: CASRGDTGAEAFF
CDR3nt: TGTGCCAGCAGAGGGGACACCGGGGCTGAAGCTTTCTTT

abundance: many
d_gene: TRBD1
v_gene: TRBV12-3/TRBV12-4
j_gene: TRBJ1-2
CDR3aa: CASSPTGGGRVDGYTF
CDR3nt: TGTGCCAGCAGTCCCACAGGGGGCGGGCGGGTAGATGGCTACACCTTC

abundance: many
d_gene: TRBD2
v_gene: TRBV7-3
j_gene: TRBJ2-3
CDR3aa: CASAGGSGVDTQYF
CDR3nt: TGTGCCAGCGCGGGGGGATCCGGTGTAGATACGCAGTATTTT

abundance: many
d_gene: TRBD2
v_gene: TRBV9
j_gene: TRBJ2-5
CDR3aa: CASSGAGGPETQYF
CDR3nt: TGTGCCAGCAGCGGTGCGGGGGGACCAGAGACCCAGTACTTC

abundance: -
d_gene: TRBD2
v_gene: TRBV5-1
j_gene: TRBJ2-3
CDR3aa: CASSWGLAGDYPTDTQYF
CDR3nt: TGCGCCAGCAGCTGGGGACTAGCGGGAGACTATCCCACAGATACGCAGTATTTT

abundance: many
d_gene: TRBD2
v_gene: TRBV7-8
j_gene: TRBJ2-7
CDR3aa: CASRRGTSGSYEQYF
CDR3nt: TGTGCCAGCAGGCGAGGGACTAGCGGCTCCTACGAGCAGTACTTC

abundance: many
d_gene: -
v_gene: TRBV7-9
j_gene: TRBJ2-7
CDR3aa: CASSLGPEVGEQYF
CDR3nt: TGTGCCAGCAGCTTGGGCCCGGAGGTCGGGGAGCAGTACTTC

abundance: many
d_gene: -
v_gene: TRBV29-1
j_gene: TRBJ2-2
CDR3aa: CSVPMRGPANTGELFF
CDR3nt: TGCAGCGTTCCTATGCGGGGCCCCGCGAACACCGGGGAGCTGTTTTTT

abundance: many
d_gene: TRBD1
v_gene: TRBV12-3/TRBV12-4
j_gene: TRBJ1-5
CDR3aa: CASVTDRGGQPQHF
CDR3nt: TGTGCCAGCGTAACGGACAGGGGTGGACAGCCCCAGCATTTT

abundance: many
d_gene: -
v_gene: TRBV15
j_gene: TRBJ2-5
CDR3aa: CATSSLRETQYF
CDR3nt: TGTGCCACCAGCAGCCTGAGGGAGACCCAGTACTTC

abundance: many
d_gene: -
v_gene: TRBV7-9
j_gene: TRBJ2-5
CDR3aa: CASSLGSFQETQYF
CDR3nt: TGTGCCAGCAGCTTAGGGAGCTTCCAAGAGACCCAGTACTTC

abundance: many
d_gene: -
v_gene: TRBV13
j_gene: TRBJ2-2
CDR3aa: CASSPPRKNTGELFF
CDR3nt: TGTGCCAGCAGCCCCCCTCGGAAGAACACCGGGGAGCTGTTTTTT

abundance: many
d_gene: -
v_gene: TRBV30
j_gene: TRBJ1-2
CDR3aa: CAWSEGKGGYTF
CDR3nt: TGTGCCTGGAGTGAGGGGAAGGGGGGCTACACCTTC

abundance: many
d_gene: -
v_gene: TRBV6-1
j_gene: TRBJ2-5
CDR3aa: CAIRRVRTEETQYF
CDR3nt: TGTGCCATCCGACGAGTACGTACGGAAGAGACCCAGTACTTC

abundance: many
d_gene: TRBD1
v_gene: TRBV28
j_gene: TRBJ2-7
CDR3aa: CASSGSTGKAYEQYF
CDR3nt: TGTGCCAGCAGTGGATCGACAGGGAAGGCCTACGAGCAGTACTTC

abundance: many
d_gene: TRBD1
v_gene: TRBV29-1
j_gene: TRBJ1-2
CDR3aa: CSVGSGGYGYTF
CDR3nt: TGCAGCGTTGGGTCAGGGGGCTATGGCTACACCTTC

abundance: many
d_gene: -
v_gene: TRBV7-8
j_gene: TRBJ2-7
CDR3aa: CASAQRGPYEQYF
CDR3nt: TGTGCCAGCGCCCAAAGGGGACCCTACGAGCAGTACTTC

abundance: -
d_gene: -
v_gene: TRBV14
j_gene: TRBJ2-1
CDR3aa: CASSRNFNEQFF
CDR3nt: TGTGCCAGCAGCCGGAACTTCAATGAGCAGTTCTTC

abundance: many
d_gene: -
v_gene: TRBV5-4
j_gene: TRBJ1-5
CDR3aa: CASSLDRGASQPQHF
CDR3nt: TGTGCCAGCAGCTTGGACCGAGGGGCCAGTCAGCCCCAGCATTTT

abundance: many
d_gene: -
v_gene: TRBV2
j_gene: TRBJ2-4
CDR3aa: CASSEQLAKNIQYF
CDR3nt: TGTGCCAGCAGTGAACAGTTAGCCAAAAACATTCAGTACTTC

abundance: many
d_gene: -
v_gene: TRBV7-2
j_gene: TRBJ1-2
CDR3aa: CASSLNANYGYTF
CDR3nt: TGTGCCAGCAGCTTAAACGCTAACTATGGCTACACCTTC

abundance: -
d_gene: TRBD1
v_gene: TRBV20-1
j_gene: TRBJ1-2
CDR3aa: CSAHRFDRGPRYGYTF
CDR3nt: TGCAGTGCTCACCGTTTCGACAGGGGGCCCCGGTATGGCTACACCTTC

abundance: many
d_gene: -
v_gene: TRBV7-2
j_gene: TRBJ2-1
CDR3aa: CASSLRPQISSYNEQFF
CDR3nt: TGTGCCAGCAGCTTACGGCCGCAAATAAGCTCCTACAATGAGCAGTTCTTC

abundance: many
d_gene: -
v_gene: TRBV20-1
j_gene: TRBJ2-3
CDR3aa: CSARDLYGDTQYF
CDR3nt: TGCAGTGCTAGGGATCTATATGGGGATACGCAGTATTTT

abundance: many
d_gene: -
v_gene: TRBV11-2
j_gene: TRBJ2-5
CDR3aa: CASSFSLQETQYF
CDR3nt: TGTGCCAGCAGCTTTAGCCTACAAGAGACCCAGTACTTC

abundance: many
d_gene: -
v_gene: TRBV6-4
j_gene: TRBJ1-1
CDR3aa: CASSGRGDTEAFF
CDR3nt: TGTGCCAGCAGTGGAAGGGGGGACACTGAAGCTTTCTTT

abundance: many
d_gene: -
v_gene: TRBV20-1
j_gene: TRBJ2-7
CDR3aa: CSAREQGLYEQYF
CDR3nt: TGCAGTGCTAGAGAGCAGGGCCTCTACGAGCAGTACTTC

abundance: many
d_gene: TRBD1
v_gene: TRBV12-3/TRBV12-4
j_gene: TRBJ2-7
CDR3aa: CASSYGTGSYEQYF
CDR3nt: TGTGCCAGCAGTTACGGGACAGGGAGTTACGAGCAGTACTTC

abundance: -
d_gene: TRBD1
v_gene: TRBV30
j_gene: TRBJ1-5
CDR3aa: CAWSARQGNQPQHF
CDR3nt: TGTGCCTGGAGTGCCCGACAGGGGAATCAGCCCCAGCATTTT

abundance: many
d_gene: -
v_gene: TRBV4-1
j_gene: TRBJ2-1
CDR3aa: CASQQLGETYNEQFF
CDR3nt: TGCGCCAGCCAGCAGTTGGGGGAGACCTACAATGAGCAGTTCTTC

abundance: many
d_gene: TRBD1
v_gene: TRBV20-1
j_gene: TRBJ1-1
CDR3aa: CSAPNPTGGTEAFF
CDR3nt: TGCAGTGCTCCTAACCCGACAGGGGGCACTGAAGCTTTCTTT

abundance: many
d_gene: -
v_gene: TRBV18
j_gene: TRBJ2-7
CDR3aa: CASSPRDEAYEQYF
CDR3nt: TGTGCCAGCTCACCTCGGGACGAGGCCTACGAGCAGTACTTC

abundance: many
d_gene: -
v_gene: TRBV5-1
j_gene: TRBJ2-3
CDR3aa: CASSSPGGAITDTQYF
CDR3nt: TGCGCCAGCAGCTCCCCCGGGGGCGCGATCACAGATACGCAGTATTTT

abundance: many
d_gene: TRBD2
v_gene: TRBV29-1
j_gene: TRBJ2-1
CDR3aa: CSVNEGRLARNEQFF
CDR3nt: TGCAGCGTCAACGAAGGCCGACTAGCTCGGAATGAGCAGTTCTTC

abundance: many
d_gene: -
v_gene: TRBV18
j_gene: TRBJ2-5
CDR3aa: CASSPRPPGAQETQYF
CDR3nt: TGTGCCAGCTCACCGCGACCACCTGGTGCCCAAGAGACCCAGTACTTC

abundance: many
d_gene: -
v_gene: TRBV12-3/TRBV12-4
j_gene: TRBJ2-5
CDR3aa: CASTPIRGIQETQYF
CDR3nt: TGTGCCAGCACCCCCATTAGGGGGATACAAGAGACCCAGTACTTC

abundance: many
d_gene: -
v_gene: TRBV5-1
j_gene: TRBJ1-5
CDR3aa: CASSSTSGQPQHF
CDR3nt: TGCGCCAGCTCTTCCACCTCCGGGCAGCCCCAGCATTTT

abundance: many
d_gene: -
v_gene: TRBV16
j_gene: TRBJ1-5
CDR3aa: CASSQSGMGNQPQHF
CDR3nt: TGTGCCAGCAGCCAATCCGGGATGGGCAATCAGCCCCAGCATTTT